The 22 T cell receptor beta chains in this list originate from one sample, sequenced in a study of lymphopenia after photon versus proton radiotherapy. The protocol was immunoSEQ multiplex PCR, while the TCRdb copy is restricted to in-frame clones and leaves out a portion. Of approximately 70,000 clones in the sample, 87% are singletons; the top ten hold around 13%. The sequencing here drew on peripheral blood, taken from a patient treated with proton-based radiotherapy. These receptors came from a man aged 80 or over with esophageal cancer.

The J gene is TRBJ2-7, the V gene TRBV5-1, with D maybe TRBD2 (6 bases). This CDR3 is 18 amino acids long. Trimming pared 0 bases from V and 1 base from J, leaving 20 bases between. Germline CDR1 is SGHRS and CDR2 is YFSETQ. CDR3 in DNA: TGCGCCAGCAGCTTGGGGTCCCTTACGGAGGGAGTATCCTACGAGCAGTACTTC. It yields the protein CASSLGSLTEGVSYEQYF.

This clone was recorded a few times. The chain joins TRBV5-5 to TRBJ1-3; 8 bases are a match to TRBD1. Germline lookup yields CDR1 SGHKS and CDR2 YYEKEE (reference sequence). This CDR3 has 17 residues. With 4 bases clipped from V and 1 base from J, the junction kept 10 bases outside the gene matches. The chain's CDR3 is CASSRGQGAHSGNTIYF. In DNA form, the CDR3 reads TGTGCCAGCAGCCGGGGGCAGGGGGCGCATTCTGGAAACACCATATATTTT.

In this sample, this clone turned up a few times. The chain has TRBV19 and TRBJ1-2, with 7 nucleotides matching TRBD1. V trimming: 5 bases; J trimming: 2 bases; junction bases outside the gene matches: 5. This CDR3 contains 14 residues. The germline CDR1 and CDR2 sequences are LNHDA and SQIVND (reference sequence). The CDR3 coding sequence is TGTGCCAGTAGTGAGATACAGGGGAACTATGGCTACACCTTC. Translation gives CASSEIQGNYGYTF.

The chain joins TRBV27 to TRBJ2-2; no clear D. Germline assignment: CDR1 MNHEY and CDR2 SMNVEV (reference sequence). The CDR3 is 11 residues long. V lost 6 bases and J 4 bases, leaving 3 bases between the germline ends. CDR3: CASSRTGELFF. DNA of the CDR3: TGTGCCAGCAGCCGCACCGGGGAGCTGTTTTTT.

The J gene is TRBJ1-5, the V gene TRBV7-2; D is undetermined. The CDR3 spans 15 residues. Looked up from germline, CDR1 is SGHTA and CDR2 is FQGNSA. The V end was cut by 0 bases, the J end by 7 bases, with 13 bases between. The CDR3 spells CASSLAPGNSQPQHF. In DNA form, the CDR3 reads TGTGCCAGCAGCTTAGCGCCCGGGAATTCCCAGCCCCAGCATTTT.

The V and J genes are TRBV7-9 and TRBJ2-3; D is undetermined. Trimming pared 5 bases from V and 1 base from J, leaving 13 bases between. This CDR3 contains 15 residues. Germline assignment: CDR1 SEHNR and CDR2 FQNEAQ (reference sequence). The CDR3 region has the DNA TGTGCCAGCAGCAACCCCCGTTTCGGCACAGATACGCAGTATTTT. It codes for CASSNPRFGTDTQYF.

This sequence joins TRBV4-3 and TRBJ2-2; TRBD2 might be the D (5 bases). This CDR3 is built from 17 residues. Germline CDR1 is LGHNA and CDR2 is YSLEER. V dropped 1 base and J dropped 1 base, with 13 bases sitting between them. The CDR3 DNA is TGCGCCAGCAGCCAAGTGAGGGTTCTCGGGAACACCGGGGAGCTGTTTTTT. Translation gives CASSQVRVLGNTGELFF.

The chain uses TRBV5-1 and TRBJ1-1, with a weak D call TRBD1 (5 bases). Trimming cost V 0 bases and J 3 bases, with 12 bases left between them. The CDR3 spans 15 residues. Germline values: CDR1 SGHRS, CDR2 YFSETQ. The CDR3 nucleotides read TGCGCCAGCAGCTTGGCAGGGTGGAGTGACACTGAAGCTTTCTTT. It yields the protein CASSLAGWSDTEAFF. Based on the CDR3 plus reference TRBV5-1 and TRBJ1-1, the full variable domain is KAGVTQTPRYLIKTRGQQVTLSCSPISGHRSVSWYQQTPGQGLQFLFEYFSETQRNKGNFPGRFSGRQFSNSRSEMNVSTLELGDSALYLCASSLAGWSDTEAFFGQGTRLTVV.

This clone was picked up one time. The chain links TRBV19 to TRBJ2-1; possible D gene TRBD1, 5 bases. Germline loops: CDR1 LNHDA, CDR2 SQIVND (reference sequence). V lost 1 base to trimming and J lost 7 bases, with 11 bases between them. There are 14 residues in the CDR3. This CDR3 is CASSIVRGGNEQFF. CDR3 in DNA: TGTGCCAGTAGTATAGTTAGGGGTGGGAATGAGCAGTTCTTC.

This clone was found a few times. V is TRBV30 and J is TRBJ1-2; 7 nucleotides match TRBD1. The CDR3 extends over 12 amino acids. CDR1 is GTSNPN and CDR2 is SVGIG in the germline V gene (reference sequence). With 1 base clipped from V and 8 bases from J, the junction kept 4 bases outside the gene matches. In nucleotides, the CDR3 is TGTGCCTGGAGTGCCGGGACAGAGGGCTACACCTTC. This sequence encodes CAWSAGTEGYTF.

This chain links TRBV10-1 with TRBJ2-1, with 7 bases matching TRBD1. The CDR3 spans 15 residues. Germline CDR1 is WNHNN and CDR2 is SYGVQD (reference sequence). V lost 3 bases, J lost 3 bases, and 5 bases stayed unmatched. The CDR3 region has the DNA TGCGCCAGCAGTGACCCCCGGGACAGCTACAATGAGCAGTTCTTC. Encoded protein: CASSDPRDSYNEQFF.

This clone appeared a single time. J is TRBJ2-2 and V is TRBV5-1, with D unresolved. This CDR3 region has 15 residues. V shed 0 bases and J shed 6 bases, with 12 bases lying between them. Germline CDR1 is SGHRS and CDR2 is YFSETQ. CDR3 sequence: CASSLVHPRSGELFF. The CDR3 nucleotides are TGCGCCAGCAGCTTGGTTCACCCCAGGTCCGGGGAGCTGTTTTTT.

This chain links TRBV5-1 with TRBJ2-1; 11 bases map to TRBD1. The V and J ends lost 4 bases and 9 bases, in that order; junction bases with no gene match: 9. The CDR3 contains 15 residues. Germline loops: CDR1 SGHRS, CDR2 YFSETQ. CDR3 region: CASSQGQGARVEQFF. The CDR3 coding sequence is TGCGCCAGCAGCCAAGGACAGGGGGCGCGGGTTGAGCAGTTCTTC.

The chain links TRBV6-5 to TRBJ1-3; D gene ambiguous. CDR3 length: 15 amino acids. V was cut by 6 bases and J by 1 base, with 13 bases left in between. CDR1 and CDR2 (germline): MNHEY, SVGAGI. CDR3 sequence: CASSPSSGSGNTIYF. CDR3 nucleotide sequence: TGTGCCAGCAGCCCTAGCTCGGGTTCTGGAAACACCATATATTTT.

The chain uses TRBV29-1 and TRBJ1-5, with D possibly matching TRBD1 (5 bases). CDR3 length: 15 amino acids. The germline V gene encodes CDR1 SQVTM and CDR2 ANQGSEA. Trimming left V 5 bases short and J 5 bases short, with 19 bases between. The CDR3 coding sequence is TGCAGCGTTTTGGCGGAGGGTATGGGGGATCAGCCCCAGCATTTT. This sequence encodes CSVLAEGMGDQPQHF.

CDR3 sequence: CAGNRDRFSYEQYF. CDR3 in DNA: TGTGCCGGTAACCGGGACAGGTTCTCCTACGAGCAGTACTTC. The genes are TRBV6-1 and TRBJ2-7, with 8 bases aligning to TRBD1. The germline V gene encodes CDR1 MNHNS and CDR2 SASEGT. The CDR3 covers 14 residues. With 11 bases clipped from V and 0 bases from J, the junction kept 9 bases outside the gene matches.

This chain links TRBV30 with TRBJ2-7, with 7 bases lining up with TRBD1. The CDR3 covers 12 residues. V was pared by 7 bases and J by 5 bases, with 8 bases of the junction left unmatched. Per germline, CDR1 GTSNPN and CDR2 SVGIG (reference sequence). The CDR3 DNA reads TGTGCCTTACAGGGGATGTGGGACGAGCAGTACTTC. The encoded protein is CALQGMWDEQYF.

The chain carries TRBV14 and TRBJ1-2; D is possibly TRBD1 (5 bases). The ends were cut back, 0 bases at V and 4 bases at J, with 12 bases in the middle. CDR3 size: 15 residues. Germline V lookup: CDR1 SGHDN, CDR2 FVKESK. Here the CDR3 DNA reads TGTGCCAGCAGCCAAGATGGGGCCGGGATCTATGGCTACACCTTC. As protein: CASSQDGAGIYGYTF.

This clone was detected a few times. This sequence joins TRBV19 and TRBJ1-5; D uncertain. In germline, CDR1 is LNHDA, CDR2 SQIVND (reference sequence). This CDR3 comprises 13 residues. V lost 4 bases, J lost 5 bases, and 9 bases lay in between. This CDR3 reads CASSRRDYQPQHF. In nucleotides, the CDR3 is TGTGCCAGTAGTAGGAGAGACTATCAGCCCCAGCATTTT.

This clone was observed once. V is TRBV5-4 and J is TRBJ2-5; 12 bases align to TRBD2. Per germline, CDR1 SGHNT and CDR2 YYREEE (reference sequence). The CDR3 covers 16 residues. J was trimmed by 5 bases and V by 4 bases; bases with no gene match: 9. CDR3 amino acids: CASSASSGRARETQYF. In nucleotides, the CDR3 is TGTGCCAGCAGCGCCTCTAGCGGGAGGGCCCGGGAGACCCAGTACTTC.

The CDR3 sequence is CASSGTTSGGNEQYF. CDR3 coding DNA: TGTGCCAGCAGTGGAACGACTAGCGGGGGGAACGAGCAGTACTTC. The chain joins TRBV25-1 to TRBJ2-7, with 13 bases that match TRBD2. This CDR3 is 15 amino acids long. CDR1 is MGHDK, CDR2 SYGVNS, per germline. V lost 4 bases to trimming and J lost 5 bases; unmatched junction nucleotides: 5.

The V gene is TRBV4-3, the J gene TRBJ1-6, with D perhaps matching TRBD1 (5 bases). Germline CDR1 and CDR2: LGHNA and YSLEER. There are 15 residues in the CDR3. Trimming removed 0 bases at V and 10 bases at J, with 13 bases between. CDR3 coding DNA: TGCGCCAGCAGCCAAGAAAGGGGCATAGGGTCACCCCTCCACTTT. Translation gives CASSQERGIGSPLHF.